The subject of this entry is one T cell receptor beta chain. The antigen remains unidentified. These data belong to a study of cytomegalovirus exposure and HLA in healthy donors. The study, taken as a whole, reports: Being productive about 87% or about 30% of the time was typical of most TCR beta V segments in an earlier analysis.

The PCR was carried out with 60 Vbeta primers and 13 Jbeta primers. The repertoire was sequenced with immunoSEQ multiplex PCR; TCRdb's copy has only in-frame clones and lacks some. Seen here are about 160,000 clones, almost 80% observed once, and the top ten hold about 1.3%. Sequencing was carried out using PBMCs. This TCR was sampled from a woman aged 45-59 years in good health and CMV-seronegative.

CDR3 DNA: TGTGCCAGCAGCCCTACAGGGATCGGCTACACCTTC. Its translation is CASSPTGIGYTF. The rearrangement uses TRBV7-2 and TRBJ1-2; perhaps TRBD1 as D (6 bases). The V end lost 5 bases, the J end lost 8 bases, and 12 bases lay between the germline ends. The CDR3 runs to 12 residues. Germline CDR1 and CDR2: SGHTA and FQGNSA.